This is a list of T cell receptor beta chains from one sample in a study of patients and donors after allogeneic stem cell transplantation. TCRdb processed the RT-PCR reads anew with MiXCR; each CDR3 protein has one entry. The sample holds 28,000 or so distinct CDR3 sequences; under 7.5% are singletons and the top ten take approximately 30%. Sequenced material: blood, either unsorted or a sorted T cell fraction (not recorded which). The receptors derive from a human donor who was either an allogeneic HSCT recipient or a stem cell or donor lymphocyte infusion donor (not recorded which). It is not recorded whose cells these are; they may come from a transplant donor. Both conserved end residues are part of each CDR3. A D gene is named only where the DNA matches it firmly. Expanded clones are given a class, and other clones once, few, many or no size at all.

clone size	V gene	D gene	J gene	CDR3 DNA	CDR3 protein
many	TRBV7-9	-	TRBJ2-3	TGTGCCAGCAGCCCGCAGGGGCCAGATACGCAGTATTTT	CASSPQGPDTQYF
many	TRBV10-3	TRBD1	TRBJ1-5	TGTGCCATCAGCCCTGGACAGGGTCAGCCCCAGCATTTT	CAISPGQGQPQHF
few	TRBV6-2/TRBV6-3	-	TRBJ2-2	TGTGCCAGCAGTTTGGGCGTCGAGGAGCTGTTTTTT	CASSLGVEELFF
many	TRBV20-1	-	TRBJ2-3	TGCAGTGCTCTACCAGGGGCCCTCACAGATACGCAGTATTTT	CSALPGALTDTQYF
many	TRBV3-1	-	TRBJ1-1	TGTGCCAGCAGCGGGAGACCCACTGAAGCTTTCTTT	CASSGRPTEAFF
few	TRBV4-3	-	TRBJ1-4	TGCGCCAGCAGCCAAGATCCGACAGCAACTAATGAAAAACTGTTTTTT	CASSQDPTATNEKLFF
many	TRBV24-1	-	TRBJ2-3	TGTGCCACCAGTTCAGACACAGATACGCAGTATTTT	CATSSDTDTQYF
many	TRBV3-1	-	TRBJ2-7	TGTGCCAGCAGCCCCCTCGCGGGGTCCTACGAGCAGTACTTC	CASSPLAGSYEQYF
-	TRBV7-2	-	TRBJ2-1	TGTGCCAGCAGTAAGGCCGGGAGCCAGCGGTTCAATGAGCAGTTCTTC	CASSKAGSQRFNEQFF
many	TRBV2	TRBD2	TRBJ2-3	TGTGCCAGCAGTGCTCCTAGCGGAACAAGCACAGATACGCAGTATTTT	CASSAPSGTSTDTQYF
few	TRBV11-3	TRBD2	TRBJ2-5	TGTGCCAGCAGCCCGCGGGGAGGGTTCAAGGAGACCCAGTACTTC	CASSPRGGFKETQYF
many	TRBV18	-	TRBJ1-5	TGTGCCAGCTCACCCGACAGGTCCGAGCAGCCCCAGCATTTT	CASSPDRSEQPQHF
many	TRBV15	-	TRBJ1-2	TGTGCCACCAGCAGAGATAAGAGGGGACCGTACTATGGCTACACCTTC	CATSRDKRGPYYGYTF
-	TRBV3-2	-	TRBJ2-4	TGTGCCAGCAGCCAAGATCCCTGGGAGGACACCAGCCAAAACATTCAGTACTTC	CASSQDPWEDTSQNIQYF
many	TRBV7-2	-	TRBJ2-3	TGTGCCAGCAGCTTAGCGGGACCGACTATAAACACAGATACGCAGTATTTT	CASSLAGPTINTDTQYF
-	TRBV7-9	TRBD1	TRBJ2-6	TGTGCCAGCAGCTTGGGACAGTCTGGGGCCCCCGTCCTGACTTTC	CASSLGQSGAPVLTF